This T cell receptor beta chain was retrieved from a study of CD8 T cells in ankylosing spondylitis. Overall study results and limits: Significant enrichment of disease-linked clones was reported in matched ankylosing spondylitis synovial fluid.

This clonotype was found a few times. The antigen remains unidentified. TCRdb re-called the 5' RACE reads with MiXCR, one entry per CDR3 protein. The sample records approximately 220,000 distinct CDR3 sequences, about a quarter being singletons. This TCR was recovered from a male donor with ankylosing spondylitis or in good health (not recorded which). Sequenced sample: blood, either unsorted or a sorted T cell fraction (not recorded which).

The CDR3, as DNA: TGTGCCACCTCCACCGGGTTTGCTGGGGCCAACGTCCTGACTTTC. It encodes CATSTGFAGANVLTF. The rearrangement joins TRBV24-1 to TRBJ2-6, with D hard to call. V was trimmed by 9 bases and J by 2 bases, leaving 13 bases between them. From germline, CDR1 is KGHDR and CDR2 SFDVKD. The CDR3 is made up of 15 amino acids.